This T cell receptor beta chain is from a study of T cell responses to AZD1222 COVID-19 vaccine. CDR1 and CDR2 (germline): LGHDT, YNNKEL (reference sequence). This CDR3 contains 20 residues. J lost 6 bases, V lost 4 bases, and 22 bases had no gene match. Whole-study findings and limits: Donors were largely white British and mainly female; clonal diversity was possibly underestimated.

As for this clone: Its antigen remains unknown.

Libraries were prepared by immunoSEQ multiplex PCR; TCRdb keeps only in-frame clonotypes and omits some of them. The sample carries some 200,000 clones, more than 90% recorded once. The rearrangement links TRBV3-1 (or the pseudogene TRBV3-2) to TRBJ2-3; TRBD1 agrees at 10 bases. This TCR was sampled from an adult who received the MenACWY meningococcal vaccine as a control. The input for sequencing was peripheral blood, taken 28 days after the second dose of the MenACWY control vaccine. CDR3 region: CASSRGTGVLAAGFSDTQYF. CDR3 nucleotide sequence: TGTGCCAGCAGCCGCGGGACAGGGGTTTTAGCGGCAGGGTTTTCGGATACGCAGTATTTT.